A single sample gave rise to the 21 T cell receptor beta chains below, sequenced in a study of metastatic and nonmetastatic thyroid tumors. MiXCR re-clonotyped the PCR reads for TCRdb. The sample has several thousand clones; 14% to 15% are singletons. Thyroid surgery had not been preceded by any treatment in any patient. Sequenced material: blood. The receptors shown here come from a female donor with papillary thyroid cancer or a benign thyroid nodule (not recorded which). Some clones in this sample may be carry-over from other donors' samples.

Many counts were recorded for this clone. The gene calls are TRBV10-1 and TRBJ1-1; TRBD1 agrees at 7 bases. The germline V gene has CDR1 WNHNN and CDR2 SYGVQD (reference sequence). V shed 3 bases, J shed 0 bases, and the junction held 16 bases outside the gene matches. CDR3 length equals 19 residues. CDR3 DNA sequence: TGCGCCAGCAGTGAACAGGGGCGGGTAGTTGGTAGGATGAACACTGAAGCTTTCTTT. Protein sequence: CASSEQGRVVGRMNTEAFF.

This clone was recorded at least ten times. The V and J genes are TRBV11-2 and TRBJ1-1; D gene ambiguous. V gave up 1 base and J gave up 6 bases, with 9 bases separating them. The CDR3 runs to 13 residues. The germline gives CDR1 SGHAT, CDR2 FQNNGV. The CDR3 DNA sequence: TGTGCCAGCAGCTTAGGTTCCCAGTCTGAAGCTTTCTTT. This gives the protein CASSLGSQSEAFF.

By its share, this clone is medium-sized. The gene calls are TRBV28 and TRBJ2-3; 7 bases are a match to TRBD1. Per the germline V gene, CDR1 is MDHEN and CDR2 is SYDVKM. The CDR3 runs 14 residues. With 4 bases clipped from V and 1 base from J, the junction kept 2 bases outside the gene matches. The DNA of the CDR3 is TGTGCCAGCAGTTCAGACAGGGGCACAGATACGCAGTATTTT. Translated, it gives CASSSDRGTDTQYF.

Many counts were recorded for this clone. The germline gene is not matched at one end of the junction; a read error may be the cause. The chain links TRBV5-1 to TRBJ1-2, with D perhaps matching TRBD1 (5 bases). Germline CDR1 and CDR2: SGHRS and YFSETQ. The length of the CDR3 is 14 residues. CDR3 in amino acids: CASSLSAGSYGYAF. The DNA of the CDR3 is TGCGCCAGCAGCTTGTCTGCAGGGTCGTATGGCTACGCCTTC.

This clone has just a few counts. The chain recombines TRBV6-2 or TRBV6-3 with TRBJ2-5, with D perhaps matching TRBD1 (6 bases). Trimming shortened V by 10 bases and J by 5 bases, and 17 bases separated the two germline ends. From germline, CDR1 is MNHEY and CDR2 SVGEGT. The CDR3 extends over 13 amino acids. The CDR3: CATIPQGMETQYF. CDR3 sequence (DNA): TGTGCCACCATTCCACAGGGTATGGAGACCCAGTACTTC.

This clone showed up many times. This chain joins TRBV14 and TRBJ1-2; no definite D call. Trimming removed 1 base at V and 7 bases at J, with 10 bases between. Germline lookup yields CDR1 SGHDN and CDR2 FVKESK. The CDR3 has 13 residues. In DNA, the CDR3 is TGTGCCAGCAGCCAAGTCCGGGAGGCTGGCTACACCTTC. Its protein is CASSQVREAGYTF. Combining the CDR3 with reference TRBV14 and TRBJ1-2 gives the whole variable domain EAGVTQFPSHSVIEKGQTVTLRCDPISGHDNLYWYRRVMGKEIKFLLHFVKESKQDESGMPNNRFLAERTGGTYSTLKVQPAELEDSGVYFCASSQVREAGYTFGSGTRLTVV.

Sample share makes this clone medium-sized. Other DNA sequences of this sample code for an identical CDR3. The chain joins TRBV24-1 to TRBJ1-2; possibly TRBD1 for D (5 bases). V was trimmed by 3 bases and J by 8 bases, leaving 15 bases between them. The germline gives CDR1 KGHDR, CDR2 SFDVKD. The CDR3 contains 14 residues. The CDR3 nucleotides read TGTGCCACCAGTGATACCGGAGGAGGGGACGGCTACACCTTC. It codes for CATSDTGGGDGYTF.

At least ten counts were recorded for this clone. The chain combines TRBV4-2 with TRBJ2-3; possibly TRBD1 for D (5 bases). V shed 6 bases and J shed 7 bases, with 23 bases lying between them. CDR3 length equals 16 residues. In germline, CDR1 is LGHNA, CDR2 YNFKEQ. CDR3 protein: CASRGPGRRISNTQYF. The CDR3 DNA reads as TGTGCCAGCAGGGGGCCGGGCCGAAGGATTTCCAATACGCAGTATTTT.

This clone was seen only a few times. This chain's CDR3 is CASSVTGTETYEQYF. CDR3 coding DNA: TGTGCCAGCAGTGTAACCGGGACAGAAACCTACGAGCAGTACTTC. The chain is built from TRBV6-1 and TRBJ2-7, with 7 bases lining up with TRBD1. The CDR3 runs to 15 residues. From germline, CDR1 is MNHNS and CDR2 SASEGT. V gave up 4 bases and J gave up 2 bases; unmatched junction bases: 8.

This clone was detected ten times or more. V and J are TRBV20-1 and TRBJ1-1; 7 bases agree with TRBD1. J was trimmed by 1 base and V by 3 bases; bases with no gene match: 14. CDR1 is DFQATT and CDR2 is SNEGSKA in the germline V gene (reference sequence). CDR3 length: 17 residues. Written as DNA, the CDR3 is TGCAGTGCTAGTGGGAGCCCCCGGACAGGATCGAACACTGAAGCTTTCTTT. Protein product: CSASGSPRTGSNTEAFF.

This clone is medium-sized by share. The rearrangement joins TRBV19 to TRBJ1-3; D remains ambiguous. Deletions cut 3 bases from V and 0 bases from J, with 9 bases between. Germline V gives CDR1 LNHDA, CDR2 SQIVND (reference sequence). This CDR3 is 15 amino acids long. The CDR3 is CASSIFGFSGNTIYF. CDR3 DNA: TGTGCCAGTAGTATTTTCGGATTCTCTGGAAACACCATATATTTT.

Relative to its sample, this clone is medium-sized. V is TRBV7-2 and J is TRBJ1-2, with no clear D. The V end lost 5 bases, the J end lost 2 bases, and 12 bases lay between the germline ends. The germline V gene encodes CDR1 SGHTA and CDR2 FQGNSA. The CDR3 spans 14 residues. The chain's CDR3 is CASSPSHGNYGYTF. CDR3 nucleotides: TGTGCCAGCAGCCCATCCCATGGGAACTATGGCTACACCTTC.

The V call is TRBV6-1, the J call TRBJ2-1, with TRBD2 matching 8 bases. Germline loops: CDR1 MNHNS, CDR2 SASEGT. CDR3 length: 16 amino acids. Trimming removed 7 bases from V and 2 bases from J; junction bases left unmatched: 10. The CDR3 spells CASTISGERAYNEQFF. Written as DNA, the CDR3 is TGTGCCAGCACCATTAGCGGGGAGAGGGCCTACAATGAGCAGTTCTTC.

At least ten counts were recorded for this clone. The J gene is TRBJ1-4, the V gene TRBV2; TRBD1 matches at 8 bases. The trim removed 8 bases at V and 2 bases at J, leaving 4 bases unmatched. The germline CDR1 and CDR2 sequences are SNHLY and FYNNEI. The CDR3 is 14 residues long. CDR3 amino acids: CASRDRPTNEKLFF. CDR3 in DNA: TGTGCCAGCCGGGACAGGCCGACTAATGAAAAACTGTTTTTT.

Ten or more counts support this clone. CDR3 in DNA: TGTGCCAGCAGGCCTAGCGGGGGGGCCGGTGAGCAGTTCTTC. It yields the protein CASRPSGGAGEQFF. V gene TRBV12-3 or TRBV12-4 combines with J gene TRBJ2-1, with TRBD2 matching 12 bases. This CDR3 comprises 14 residues. The V segment lost 6 bases and the J segment 9 bases; nucleotides outside the gene matches: 6.

This clone occurred many times. V is TRBV2 and J is TRBJ1-5, with D maybe TRBD1 (5 bases). CDR1 and CDR2 (germline): SNHLY, FYNNEI. Trimming took off 3 bases at V and 0 bases at J, with 6 bases between the two ends. The CDR3 consists of 14 residues. This chain's CDR3 is CASSETVSNQPQHF. The CDR3 bases are TGTGCCAGCAGTGAGACAGTTAGCAATCAGCCCCAGCATTTT.

Comments on this clone: Being one base from a much bigger clone, this may be a read error. The V gene is TRBV12-3 or TRBV12-4, the J gene TRBJ2-3; unclear D gene. V lost 3 bases and J 2 bases, leaving 9 bases between the germline ends. There are 14 residues in the CDR3. The CDR3 spells CASSLESFTDTQYF. The CDR3 DNA reads TGTGCCAGCAGTTTGGAAAGTTTCACAGATACGCAGTATTTT.

This chain joins TRBV20-1 and TRBJ1-2; the D is unclear. CDR3 length: 12 residues. V lost 6 bases, J lost 8 bases, and 16 bases lay in between. The germline V gene has CDR1 DFQATT and CDR2 SNEGSKA (reference sequence). The CDR3 DNA sequence: TGCAGTGCCATCCTCATCGCGGGAGGCTACACCTTC. Translating it yields CSAILIAGGYTF.

In this sample, this clone turned up a few times. The junction departs from the called germline gene at one end, perhaps through a read error. V gene TRBV10-2 combines with J gene TRBJ2-6; D could derive from TRBD1 or TRBD2 (5 bases each). The CDR3 extends over 15 amino acids. Germline-derived CDR1 and CDR2 are WSHSY and SAAADI. This CDR3 is CASGDGTSGANVLTF. For the CDR3, the DNA is TGTGCCAGCGGAGACGGGACCTCTGGGGCCAACGTCCTGACTTTC.

Regarding this clone: This specimen includes other DNA sequences encoding the same CDR3. This rearrangement joins TRBV28 to TRBJ2-7, with a tentative D call TRBD1 (8 bases). Trimming pared 9 bases from V and 3 bases from J, leaving 21 bases between. Germline loops: CDR1 MDHEN, CDR2 SYDVKM. The CDR3 runs to 15 residues. The CDR3 protein is CASNYYRGGNYEQYF. CDR3 nucleotides: TGTGCCAGTAACTATTACAGGGGGGGAAACTACGAGCAGTACTTC.

Only a few counts were recorded for this clone. The chain uses TRBV28 and TRBJ2-2; 12 bases fit TRBD1. Germline CDR1 is MDHEN and CDR2 is SYDVKM. J gave up 7 bases and V 5 bases, and 11 bases lay outside the gene matches. CDR3 length: 17 residues. The CDR3 protein is CASSSTGTGGWGGELFF. CDR3 bases: TGTGCCAGCAGTAGCACCGGGACAGGGGGCTGGGGCGGGGAGCTGTTTTTT.